This entry describes one T cell receptor beta chain. The sample originates from a study of PD-1 blockade in classical Hodgkin lymphoma. The protocol was immunoSEQ multiplex PCR, while the TCRdb copy is restricted to in-frame clones and leaves out a portion. The sample yields about 12,000 clones, 84% seen once. Each of the patients experienced relapse following autologous stem cell transplantation, and their brentuximab vedotin exposure differed. Applied to thawed PBMCs, magnetic negative selection was the method used to isolate CD8+ T cells. The ends lost 8 bases at V and 3 bases at J; junction bases unmatched: 9. CDR3 length: 15 residues. CDR1 is MGHRA, CDR2 YSYEKL, per germline.

The clonotype comes from a human donor with classical Hodgkin lymphoma. The specimen was CD8+ T cells from blood, collected at baseline. V and J are TRBV4-1 and TRBJ1-1, with TRBD1 matching 10 bases. The CDR3 region is CASARDRGRYTEAFF. The CDR3 DNA sequence: TGCGCCAGCGCCCGGGACAGGGGACGATACACTGAAGCTTTCTTT.